A few counts support the clone carrying this T cell receptor (beta chain). The antigen remains unidentified. These data originate in a study of T cell repertoires in cytomegalovirus infection. Study-level information: Recently identified HLA-C-restricted and well-studied HLA-B-restricted CMV epitopes were used. Public TCR beta signatures were indicative of both CMV infection and a matching HLA type. The study, taken as a whole, reports: The response measured ex vivo was dominated by TCR beta clonotypes (HLA-C-restricted and CMV-specific). Cumulated frequencies of public TCR beta families served to identify carriers of CMV plus the relevant HLA.

From the reads, TCRdb called clonotypes with MiXCR, one entry per CDR3 protein. The table lists some 800,000 distinct CDR3 sequences, approximately 30% of them singletons, with around an eighth in the top ten. Germline lookup yields CDR1 SGHVS and CDR2 FQNEAQ. The CDR3 spans 14 residues. Losses at the gene ends were 6 bases for V and 7 bases for J; bases not matched to a gene: 4. The specimen comprised cultured CD8+ T cells from PBMCs, sampled from culture after CMV antigen stimulation. The chain recombines TRBV7-8 with TRBJ1-6; 9 positions agree with TRBD1. The clonotype originates from a human donor in good health (CMV status not recorded). Some clones in this sample may be carry-over from other donors' samples. CDR3 sequence reads: CASRDGQGNSPLHF. CDR3 nucleotides: TGTGCCAGCAGAGACGGACAGGGGAATTCACCCCTCCACTTT.